These 30 T cell receptor beta chains were all obtained from the same sample, sequenced in a study of early T cells in non-severe SARS-CoV-2 infection. TCRdb ran MiXCR on the 5' RACE reads and lists one entry per CDR3 protein. This table has fewer than 55,000 distinct CDR3 sequences, around 7.8% appearing once. The sample taken for sequencing was whole blood. Source of these receptors: an adult who was a healthcare worker with PCR-confirmed SARS-CoV-2 infection or an uninfected control (not recorded which).

This clonotype was found many times. The chain carries TRBV19 and TRBJ2-1; a possible D gene is TRBD2 (7 bases). Germline lookup yields CDR1 LNHDA and CDR2 SQIVND (reference sequence). The CDR3 sequence is 15 residues long. The germline V and J ends were trimmed by 6 bases and 5 bases, with 17 bases remaining between them. The CDR3: CASRSRGAGNNEQFF. CDR3 bases: TGTGCCAGTAGAAGCCGGGGGGCGGGGAACAATGAGCAGTTCTTC.

This clonotype was recorded at least ten times. One junction end disagrees with the germline gene, perhaps due to a read error. Written as DNA, the CDR3 is TGTGCCAGCAGTGAAGCGCAGCGCCAGCATTTT. This encodes CASSEAQRQHF. The chain employs TRBV6-1 and TRBJ1-5, with no clear D. Germline-derived CDR1 and CDR2 are MNHNS and SASEGT. The CDR3 sequence is 11 residues long.

This clonotype was detected many times. The chain carries TRBV28 and TRBJ1-1; D not certain. The V gene lost 4 bases and the J gene lost 8 bases, with 8 bases spanning the gap. The CDR3 is 11 amino acids. The germline gives CDR1 MDHEN, CDR2 SYDVKM. This CDR3 reads CASSSRAEAFF. For the CDR3, the DNA is TGTGCCAGCAGTTCCCGGGCGGAAGCTTTCTTT.

This clonotype was recorded at least ten times. The genes are TRBV20-1 and TRBJ2-3, with D unresolved. Germline V lookup: CDR1 DFQATT, CDR2 SNEGSKA (reference sequence). Trimming removed 0 bases at V and 4 bases at J, with 11 bases between. The CDR3 has 14 amino acids. The CDR3 DNA sequence: TGCAGTGCTAGAGATCGGTCCAGTTCAGATACGCAGTATTTT. Translated: CSARDRSSSDTQYF.

Worth noting for this clonotype: A much larger clone lies one base from this, so it may be a read error. The chain is built from TRBV4-3 and TRBJ1-4, with 9 positions matching TRBD1. The CDR3 length is 17 residues. Per the germline V gene, CDR1 is LGHNA and CDR2 is YSLEER. In nucleotides, the CDR3 is TGCGCCAGCAGCCGATTAACTGGGACAGGGTCTAATGAAGAACTGTTTTTT. Amino acid sequence: CASSRLTGTGSNEELFF.

To note about this clonotype: This sequence may be a read error, since a much larger clone differs from it by one base. The rearrangement uses TRBV28 and TRBJ2-3, with D hard to call. With 5 bases removed from V and 2 bases from J, the gap between germline ends came to 17 bases. Germline V gene data show CDR1 as MDHEN and CDR2 as SYDVKM. This CDR3 is built from 16 residues. The CDR3 loop reads CASSPTLDRNTDTQYF. CDR3 nucleotide sequence: TGTGCCAGCAGTCCTACACTGGACCGGAACACAGATACGCAGTATTTT.

This clonotype was detected ten times or more. CDR3 nucleotides: TGTGCCAGCGGCAAGGACAGGGATTTCGAGACCCAGTACTTC. It codes for CASGKDRDFETQYF. The chain links TRBV2 to TRBJ2-5; 8 bases map to TRBD1. Unmatched junction bases numbered 10, after V lost 8 bases and J lost 5 bases. This CDR3 region has 14 residues. Germline V lookup: CDR1 SNHLY, CDR2 FYNNEI.

This clonotype was found many times. V is TRBV28 and J is TRBJ2-1; D not certain. This CDR3 is 17 amino acids long. With 1 base removed from V and 12 bases from J, the gap between germline ends came to 25 bases. Germline V gene sequence: CDR1 MDHEN, CDR2 SYDVKM. CDR3 region: CASSLSKISHRPVWQFF. In DNA, the CDR3 is TGTGCCAGCAGTTTATCCAAGATTTCCCACCGACCGGTGTGGCAGTTCTTC.

This clonotype was seen a few times. The V call is TRBV7-8, the J call TRBJ2-1; no clear D gene. Per germline, CDR1 SGHVS and CDR2 FQNEAQ. V lost 0 bases and J 9 bases, leaving 12 bases between the germline ends. This CDR3 is built from 14 residues. The CDR3 region is CASSLARLRGEQFF. The CDR3 nucleotides read TGTGCCAGCAGCTTAGCGCGGCTTCGAGGTGAGCAGTTCTTC. Full variable domain (remainder filled in from reference TRBV7-8 and TRBJ2-1): GAGVSQSPRYKVAKRGQDVALRCDPISGHVSLFWYQQALGQGPEFLTYFQNEAQLDKSGLPSDRFFAERPEGSVSTLKIQRTQQEDSAVYLCASSLARLRGEQFFGPGTRLTVL.

This clonotype was seen many times. The chain links TRBV5-4 to TRBJ1-4; a weak D match, TRBD1 (5 bases). This CDR3 comprises 17 residues. Germline V gene lookup returns CDR1 SGHNT and CDR2 YYREEE (reference sequence). Trimming took off 1 base at V and 0 bases at J, with 13 bases between the two ends. The CDR3 DNA sequence: TGTGCCAGCAGCTTGAGGGGCCATACCGCAACTAATGAAAAACTGTTTTTT. It yields the protein CASSLRGHTATNEKLFF.

This clonotype was counted many times. J is TRBJ2-7 and V is TRBV3-1, with a weak D call TRBD2 (6 bases). CDR3 length: 15 amino acids. Deletions cut 0 bases from V and 4 bases from J, with 13 bases between. CDR1 and CDR2 from the germline V gene are LGHDT and YNNKEL (reference sequence). CDR3 in amino acids: CASSQDGRGSYEQYF. CDR3 sequence (DNA): TGTGCCAGCAGCCAAGATGGCCGGGGGAGTTACGAGCAGTACTTC.

This clonotype came up many times. The rearrangement links TRBV6-5 to TRBJ1-6; D ambiguous. Germline assignment: CDR1 MNHEY and CDR2 SVGAGI. V was cut by 2 bases and J by 8 bases, with 7 bases left in between. The CDR3 length is 13 residues. CDR3 protein: CASSYRPYSPLHF. In DNA, the CDR3 is TGTGCCAGCAGTTACCGGCCCTATTCACCCCTCCACTTT.

This clonotype was recorded many times. The J gene is TRBJ2-7, the V gene TRBV29-1; TRBD1 matches 7 bases. Trimming cost V 7 bases and J 4 bases; bases outside gene matches: 7. CDR3 length: 12 residues. Per the germline V gene, CDR1 is SQVTM and CDR2 is ANQGSEA. The CDR3 DNA follows: TGCAGCGCCAGGACAGGCGGGTACGAGCAGTACTTC. Translating it yields CSARTGGYEQYF.

The table lists this clonotype with a few counts. The chain has TRBV28 and TRBJ2-3, with 7 bases aligning to TRBD1. Per germline, CDR1 MDHEN and CDR2 SYDVKM. The CDR3 consists of 14 residues. The J segment lost 4 bases and the V segment lost 5 bases, leaving 6 bases of the junction unmatched. The CDR3, as DNA: TGTGCCAGCAGTATCTACAGGGGTGCAGATACGCAGTATTTT. It translates to CASSIYRGADTQYF.

This clonotype was seen ten or more times. The CDR3 DNA sequence: TGCAGCGTTGAGACGCATAGGGATTCACCCCTCCACTTT. The encoded protein is CSVETHRDSPLHF. The V and J genes are TRBV29-1 and TRBJ1-6; D unresolved. This CDR3 comprises 13 residues. Per germline, CDR1 SQVTM and CDR2 ANQGSEA. V dropped 3 bases and J dropped 8 bases, with 11 bases sitting between them.

The chain carries TRBV7-2 and TRBJ1-1; D is ambiguous. Germline lookup yields CDR1 SGHTA and CDR2 FQGNSA. The CDR3 is made up of 17 amino acids. The V end was cut by 1 base, the J end by 0 bases, with 15 bases between. Here the CDR3 DNA reads TGTGCCAGCAGCTTAGACCTAGCTCGGACGGTGAACACTGAAGCTTTCTTT. Translated: CASSLDLARTVNTEAFF.

V is TRBV6-5 and J is TRBJ2-6; a weak D match, TRBD1 (6 bases). Per the germline V gene, CDR1 is MNHEY and CDR2 is SVGAGI. The CDR3 is 17 residues long. V was trimmed by 5 bases and J by 2 bases, leaving 16 bases between them. CDR3 residues: CASSEDRLGTGANVLTF. The CDR3 nucleotides are TGTGCCAGCAGTGAAGACAGGCTAGGAACTGGGGCCAACGTCCTGACTTTC.

This clonotype was picked up many times. This sequence joins TRBV6-2 or TRBV6-3 and TRBJ2-3, with D unresolved. Germline lookup yields CDR1 MNHEY and CDR2 SVGEGT. V was clipped by 2 bases and J by 2 bases, with 14 bases between them. The CDR3 has 16 amino acids. CDR3 coding DNA: TGTGCCAGCAGTTACGGACGGAAGAGAATCACAGATACGCAGTATTTT. Translating gives CASSYGRKRITDTQYF.

This clonotype has a count of ten or more. The chain joins TRBV7-2 to TRBJ1-1; D not certain. With 5 bases removed from V and 7 bases from J, the gap between germline ends came to 14 bases. The CDR3 has 13 amino acids. The V gene's germline CDR1 is SGHTA and CDR2 FQGNSA. CDR3 nucleotides: TGTGCCAGCAGCCTTGGAAGGGCGTTTGAAGCTTTCTTT. It encodes CASSLGRAFEAFF.

V usage is TRBV29-1 and J usage is TRBJ2-7; TRBD1 matches at 7 bases. The CDR3 is made up of 12 amino acids. The V and J ends lost 3 bases and 3 bases, in that order; junction bases with no gene match: 2. Germline values: CDR1 SQVTM, CDR2 ANQGSEA. The CDR3 loop reads CSVEGDSYEQYF. The CDR3 DNA is TGCAGCGTTGAGGGGGACAGCTACGAGCAGTACTTC.

In its sample, this clonotype was seen a few times. The chain joins TRBV20-1 to TRBJ1-6, with D possibly being TRBD1 (5 bases). CDR3 length: 15 residues. CDR1 and CDR2 (germline): DFQATT, SNEGSKA (reference sequence). V was pared by 1 base and J by 9 bases, with 16 bases between. The DNA of the CDR3 is TGCAGTGCTAGAGCTTCGGGGCGCACCGGTTCACCCCTCCACTTT. It encodes CSARASGRTGSPLHF.

The chain carries TRBV4-3 and TRBJ1-1; D is unclear. The ends were cut back, 1 base at V and 1 base at J, with 10 bases in the middle. The germline V gene encodes CDR1 LGHNA and CDR2 YSLEER. The CDR3 contains 15 residues. The CDR3 here is CASSQGRHRNTEAFF. The CDR3 nucleotides are TGCGCCAGCAGCCAAGGAAGACACCGGAACACTGAAGCTTTCTTT.

On this clonotype: This may stem from a read error, because a much larger clone lies one nucleotide away. V gene TRBV7-2 combines with J gene TRBJ1-5, with D unresolved. With 0 bases removed from V and 0 bases from J, the gap between germline ends came to 12 bases. The CDR3 has 17 amino acids. The germline CDR1 and CDR2 sequences are SGHTA and FQGNSA. CDR3: CASSLAPTDPSNQPQHF. The DNA of the CDR3 is TGTGCCAGCAGCTTAGCCCCAACAGACCCTAGCAATCAGCCCCAGCATTTT.

The sample holds a few counts of this clonotype. The chain joins TRBV3-1 to TRBJ2-3; D unclear. This CDR3 region has 16 residues. CDR1 and CDR2 (germline): LGHDT, YNNKEL (reference sequence). V shed 4 bases and J shed 2 bases, with 16 bases lying between them. The CDR3 DNA reads TGTGCCAGCAGCCCCCACACATCGGCCACCACAGATACGCAGTATTTT. Its translation: CASSPHTSATTDTQYF.

This clonotype was seen more than once but under ten times. The chain recombines TRBV20-1 with TRBJ2-6; D gene unclear. CDR3 length: 14 residues. Per the germline V gene, CDR1 is DFQATT and CDR2 is SNEGSKA (reference sequence). V gave up 3 bases and J gave up 1 base, with 7 bases separating them. In DNA form, the CDR3 reads TGCAGTGCTAGGGTCAGGTCTGGGGCCAACGTCCTGACTTTC. It encodes CSARVRSGANVLTF.

At least ten counts were recorded for this clonotype. The chain employs TRBV18 and TRBJ2-3; no reliable D call. V lost 3 bases to trimming and J lost 0 bases, with 10 bases between them. Germline CDR1 and CDR2: KGHSH and LQKENI. The CDR3 spans 15 residues. In DNA, the CDR3 is TGTGCCAGCTCACCGAGGCGTTACAGCACAGATACGCAGTATTTT. As protein: CASSPRRYSTDTQYF.

A few counts support this clonotype. This sequence joins TRBV7-2 and TRBJ2-7; no firm D call. The CDR3 totals 13 residues. CDR1 SGHTA and CDR2 FQGNSA come from the germline V gene. Trimming left V 1 base short and J 4 bases short, with 8 bases between. CDR3 residues: CASSLVGGYEQYF. DNA for the CDR3: TGTGCCAGCAGCTTAGTGGGCGGATACGAGCAGTACTTC.

The V call is TRBV7-2, the J call TRBJ1-5; possibly TRBD1 for D (6 bases). The CDR3 length is 15 residues. Germline values: CDR1 SGHTA, CDR2 FQGNSA. Deletions cut 5 bases from V and 0 bases from J, with 11 bases between. Here the CDR3 DNA reads TGTGCCAGCAGCCTGGTACAGGGTAGCAATCAGCCCCAGCATTTT. Amino acids: CASSLVQGSNQPQHF.

The genes are TRBV24-1 and TRBJ2-7; 10 bases are a match to TRBD1. The V and J ends lost 9 bases and 3 bases, in that order; junction bases with no gene match: 4. In germline, CDR1 is KGHDR, CDR2 SFDVKD. CDR3 size: 13 residues. The CDR3, as DNA: TGTGCCACCGACGGGACAGGGGTCTACGAGCAGTACTTC. Its protein is CATDGTGVYEQYF.

The chain combines TRBV29-1 with TRBJ2-7, with D possibly TRBD1 on 5 matching bases. From germline, CDR1 is SQVTM and CDR2 ANQGSEA. The length of the CDR3 is 13 residues. V gave up 5 bases and J gave up 2 bases, with 13 bases separating them. CDR3 residues: CSVSQDGPYEQYF. As DNA, the CDR3 is TGCAGCGTTTCACAGGACGGGCCCTACGAGCAGTACTTC.